Listed below are T cell receptor beta chains from one sample, sequenced in a study of T-cell reconstitution after alpha-beta-depleted transplantation in children. One entry per CDR3 protein, called by TCRdb with MiXCR from the PCR reads. Of around 450,000 distinct CDR3 sequences listed, roughly 15% are singletons. Sequencing used PBMCs, mostly from graft donor cells, obtained 360 days after TCRalphabeta/CD19-depleted stem cell transplant. These receptors all stem from a boy younger than two who had a stem cell transplant for Wiskott-Aldrich syndrome, so the T cells may come from the graft donor. Both conserved end residues are part of each CDR3. The order of the fields is clone size, V gene, J gene, D gene, CDR3 protein, CDR3 DNA. D genes are given only for firm matches. A clone size is listed for some rows: how often the clone was seen (once, few, many), or a class if it is expanded.

clone_size: -; v_call: TRBV5-6; j_call: TRBJ2-6; d_call: -; cdr3_aa: CASSFLRSHSGANVLTF; cdr3_nt: TGTGCCAGCAGCTTCCTTAGGAGCCACTCTGGGGCCAACGTCCTGACTTTC
clone_size: once; v_call: TRBV4-2; j_call: TRBJ2-5; d_call: -; cdr3_aa: CASSQGPSSSQETQYF; cdr3_nt: TGTGCCAGCAGCCAAGGACCGTCGTCCTCCCAAGAGACCCAGTACTTC
clone_size: -; v_call: TRBV10-3; j_call: TRBJ2-7; d_call: -; cdr3_aa: CAISESKRFYEQYF; cdr3_nt: TGTGCCATCAGTGAGTCGAAACGGTTCTACGAGCAGTACTTC
clone_size: -; v_call: TRBV20-1; j_call: TRBJ2-7; d_call: TRBD2; cdr3_aa: CSAPVAGARQEQYF; cdr3_nt: TGCAGTGCTCCCGTAGCGGGGGCCAGACAGGAGCAGTACTTC
clone_size: -; v_call: TRBV10-2; j_call: TRBJ2-1; d_call: -; cdr3_aa: CASRRGYYNEQFF; cdr3_nt: TGCGCCAGCAGGAGGGGTTACTACAATGAGCAGTTCTTC
clone_size: -; v_call: TRBV5-1; j_call: TRBJ2-7; d_call: -; cdr3_aa: CASSIEPHRALSYEQYF; cdr3_nt: TGCGCCAGCAGCATTGAACCTCACAGGGCCCTTTCCTACGAGCAGTACTTC
clone_size: few; v_call: TRBV24-1; j_call: TRBJ2-3; d_call: TRBD2; cdr3_aa: CATSDLQAGAPDTQYF; cdr3_nt: TGTGCCACCAGTGATTTGCAAGCGGGAGCCCCAGATACGCAGTATTTT
clone_size: -; v_call: TRBV7-2; j_call: TRBJ1-4; d_call: -; cdr3_aa: CASSLKGQRLFF; cdr3_nt: TGTGCCAGCAGCTTAAAAGGACAGAGGCTGTTTTTT
clone_size: -; v_call: TRBV24-1; j_call: TRBJ2-7; d_call: TRBD1; cdr3_aa: CATSDLWFINRGQSNYEQYF; cdr3_nt: TGTGCCACCAGTGATTTGTGGTTTATAAACCGGGGACAGAGTAACTACGAGCAGTACTTC
clone_size: few; v_call: TRBV20-1; j_call: TRBJ1-4; d_call: -; cdr3_aa: CSARVGAGEKLFF; cdr3_nt: TGCAGTGCTAGAGTGGGGGCTGGTGAAAAACTGTTTTTT
clone_size: many; v_call: TRBV20-1; j_call: TRBJ2-7; d_call: TRBD1; cdr3_aa: CSARPTGNRAYEQYF; cdr3_nt: TGCAGTGCTAGACCGACAGGGAATAGAGCCTACGAGCAGTACTTC
clone_size: few; v_call: TRBV2; j_call: TRBJ2-7; d_call: -; cdr3_aa: CASSELQPTSYEQYF; cdr3_nt: TGTGCCAGCAGTGAGTTACAACCAACCTCCTACGAGCAGTACTTC
clone_size: few; v_call: TRBV29-1; j_call: TRBJ2-7; d_call: TRBD1; cdr3_aa: CSVDTGTGTYEQYF; cdr3_nt: TGCAGCGTTGATACCGGGACAGGGACTTACGAGCAGTACTTC
clone_size: few; v_call: TRBV7-9; j_call: TRBJ2-3; d_call: -; cdr3_aa: CASSQTKYTDTQYF; cdr3_nt: TGTGCCAGCAGTCAGACCAAGTACACAGATACGCAGTATTTT
clone_size: few; v_call: TRBV7-9; j_call: TRBJ1-5; d_call: -; cdr3_aa: CASSPQNSNQPQHF; cdr3_nt: TGTGCCAGCAGCCCTCAAAATAGCAATCAGCCCCAGCATTTT
clone_size: -; v_call: TRBV12-3/TRBV12-4; j_call: TRBJ1-5; d_call: -; cdr3_aa: CASSLPGPNNQPQHF; cdr3_nt: TGTGCCAGCAGTTTACCCGGACCGAACAATCAGCCCCAGCATTTT
clone_size: -; v_call: TRBV20-1; j_call: TRBJ2-1; d_call: -; cdr3_aa: CSAREEFGGSSSYNEQFF; cdr3_nt: TGCAGTGCTAGAGAAGAATTTGGAGGGTCAAGCTCCTACAATGAGCAGTTCTTC
clone_size: few; v_call: TRBV20-1; j_call: TRBJ2-5; d_call: -; cdr3_aa: CSARDLGRGGETQYF; cdr3_nt: TGCAGTGCTAGAGATCTTGGCAGGGGTGGGGAGACCCAGTACTTC
clone_size: -; v_call: TRBV5-1; j_call: TRBJ2-5; d_call: TRBD2; cdr3_aa: CASSTVPSGGTQTQYF; cdr3_nt: TGCGCCAGCAGCACTGTCCCTAGCGGGGGTACGCAGACCCAGTACTTC
clone_size: -; v_call: TRBV4-1; j_call: TRBJ2-3; d_call: TRBD1; cdr3_aa: CASSQDGYRGGTDTQYF; cdr3_nt: TGCGCCAGCAGCCAAGATGGCTACAGGGGTGGCACAGATACGCAGTATTTT
clone_size: few; v_call: TRBV12-3/TRBV12-4; j_call: TRBJ2-3; d_call: TRBD2; cdr3_aa: CASREAGLDTDTQYF; cdr3_nt: TGTGCCAGCAGAGAAGCGGGACTAGACACAGATACGCAGTATTTT
clone_size: -; v_call: TRBV10-3; j_call: TRBJ2-7; d_call: -; cdr3_aa: CAISVGRFAYEQYF; cdr3_nt: TGTGCCATCAGTGTTGGCAGATTCGCCTACGAGCAGTACTTC
clone_size: -; v_call: TRBV12-3/TRBV12-4; j_call: TRBJ2-3; d_call: TRBD2; cdr3_aa: CASRGAAGGKDTQYF; cdr3_nt: TGTGCCAGCAGGGGCGCAGCGGGAGGAAAAGATACGCAGTATTTT
clone_size: few; v_call: TRBV7-6; j_call: TRBJ2-7; d_call: -; cdr3_aa: CASSRPGSYEQYF; cdr3_nt: TGTGCCAGCAGCCGGCCTGGCTCCTACGAGCAGTACTTC
clone_size: -; v_call: TRBV5-1; j_call: TRBJ1-4; d_call: -; cdr3_aa: CASAWGPATNEKLFF; cdr3_nt: TGCGCCAGCGCCTGGGGACCTGCAACTAATGAAAAACTGTTTTTT
clone_size: -; v_call: TRBV7-9; j_call: TRBJ2-7; d_call: -; cdr3_aa: CASSLGRAGTVSYEQYF; cdr3_nt: TGTGCCAGCAGCTTAGGAAGGGCGGGGACAGTATCCTACGAGCAGTACTTC
clone_size: -; v_call: TRBV10-3; j_call: TRBJ2-2; d_call: -; cdr3_aa: CAISITSTGELFF; cdr3_nt: TGTGCCATCTCAATAACTAGCACCGGGGAGCTGTTTTTT
clone_size: -; v_call: TRBV20-1; j_call: TRBJ2-7; d_call: TRBD1; cdr3_aa: CSAIVGDRVYEQYF; cdr3_nt: TGCAGTGCTATAGTGGGGGACAGGGTCTACGAGCAGTACTTC
clone_size: few; v_call: TRBV4-1; j_call: TRBJ2-1; d_call: TRBD2; cdr3_aa: CASQRLADDNEQFF; cdr3_nt: TGCGCCAGCCAGAGACTAGCGGATGACAATGAGCAGTTCTTC
clone_size: -; v_call: TRBV10-3; j_call: TRBJ2-4; d_call: -; cdr3_aa: CAISAGIFDIQYF; cdr3_nt: TGTGCCATCAGTGCTGGCATTTTCGACATTCAGTACTTC
clone_size: few; v_call: TRBV12-3/TRBV12-4; j_call: TRBJ2-7; d_call: TRBD1; cdr3_aa: CASTRGLYEQYF; cdr3_nt: TGTGCCAGCACGAGGGGGCTCTACGAGCAGTACTTC
clone_size: few; v_call: TRBV3-1; j_call: TRBJ2-5; d_call: -; cdr3_aa: CASSQHREETQYF; cdr3_nt: TGTGCCAGCAGCCAACACAGGGAAGAGACCCAGTACTTC
clone_size: -; v_call: TRBV18; j_call: TRBJ2-7; d_call: TRBD2; cdr3_aa: CASSPPSLAGPYEQYF; cdr3_nt: TGTGCCAGCTCACCACCGAGCCTAGCGGGTCCCTACGAGCAGTACTTC
clone_size: -; v_call: TRBV7-2; j_call: TRBJ2-1; d_call: -; cdr3_aa: CASSAGVSYNEQFF; cdr3_nt: TGTGCCAGCAGCGCCGGGGTTTCCTACAATGAGCAGTTCTTC
clone_size: -; v_call: TRBV7-2; j_call: TRBJ2-7; d_call: -; cdr3_aa: CASSFRPGGAYEQYF; cdr3_nt: TGTGCCAGCAGCTTTAGGCCCGGCGGGGCCTACGAGCAGTACTTC
clone_size: many; v_call: TRBV10-3; j_call: TRBJ2-5; d_call: -; cdr3_aa: CAISGTSHWDQQETQYF; cdr3_nt: TGTGCCATCAGTGGGACTTCCCATTGGGACCAACAAGAGACCCAGTACTTC
clone_size: few; v_call: TRBV27; j_call: TRBJ1-1; d_call: -; cdr3_aa: CASSRVLGEAFF; cdr3_nt: TGTGCCAGCAGCCGTGTGCTGGGGGAAGCTTTCTTT
clone_size: -; v_call: TRBV6-1; j_call: TRBJ2-7; d_call: -; cdr3_aa: CASSRIRSYEQYF; cdr3_nt: TGTGCCAGCAGCCGCATTCGCTCCTACGAGCAGTACTTC
clone_size: -; v_call: TRBV6-2/TRBV6-3; j_call: TRBJ2-1; d_call: -; cdr3_aa: CASSYSSAVLYNEQFF; cdr3_nt: TGTGCCAGCAGTTACTCGAGTGCGGTGCTCTACAATGAGCAGTTCTTC
clone_size: few; v_call: TRBV4-3; j_call: TRBJ1-1; d_call: -; cdr3_aa: CASSHTGKGAEAFF; cdr3_nt: TGCGCCAGCAGCCATACAGGGAAAGGCGCTGAAGCTTTCTTT